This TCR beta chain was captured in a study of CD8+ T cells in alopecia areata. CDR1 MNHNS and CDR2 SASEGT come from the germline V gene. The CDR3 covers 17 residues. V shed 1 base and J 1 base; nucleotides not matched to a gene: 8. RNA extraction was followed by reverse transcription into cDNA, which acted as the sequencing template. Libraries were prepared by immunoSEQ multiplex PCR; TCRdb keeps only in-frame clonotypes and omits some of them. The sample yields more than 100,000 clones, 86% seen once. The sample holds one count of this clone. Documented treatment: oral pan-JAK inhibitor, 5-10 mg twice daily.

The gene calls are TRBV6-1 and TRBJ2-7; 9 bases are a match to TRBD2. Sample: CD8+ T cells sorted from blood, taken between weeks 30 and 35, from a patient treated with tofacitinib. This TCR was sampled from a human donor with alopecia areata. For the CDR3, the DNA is TGTGCCAGCAGTGAAGAAGCTGAGACTAGCGGTTCCTACGAGCAGTACTTC. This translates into CASSEEAETSGSYEQYF.